This T cell receptor beta chain was found in a study of blood T cell repertoires in COVID-19. In the study overall: The origin of the acute and convalescent COVID-19 samples was the United States, Italy and Spain. The analysed material was cDNA or gDNA that came from T cells, B-cell-depleted T cells, or PBMCs.

Germline CDR1 SNHLY, CDR2 FYNNEI. This CDR3 contains 15 residues. Trimming took 4 bases from V and 4 from J; bases not matched to a gene: 3. In the source study's methods: Amplified reference gene primers provided the basis for estimating nucleated cell counts. The data were produced by immunoSEQ multiplex PCR, yet TCRdb's version contains in-frame clones alone and is incomplete. V and J calls and clone size are given by that table; D and trimming were obtained from the DNA. The data contain under 100,000 clones, roughly 90% of them seen just once; the ten biggest clones take up approximately 15%. The sample taken for sequencing was peripheral blood. This sequence joins TRBV2 and TRBJ1-5, with 11 nucleotides matching TRBD1. The TCR comes from a male donor with acute or convalescent COVID-19. The CDR3 bases are TGTGCCAGCAGTGGGGGACAGGGGGGGAATCAGCCCCAGCATTTT. Translation gives CASSGGQGGNQPQHF.